The 9 T cell receptor beta chains listed next were all sequenced from one sample in a study of circulating and synovial CD4+ cells in juvenile arthritis. Sequencing was performed with immunoSEQ multiplex PCR; in TCRdb, only in-frame clones are kept and a portion is missing. The sample shows around 16,000 clones, about 90% of them seen only once. Sequencing used CD4+ T cells from blood. These receptors were taken from a human donor with juvenile idiopathic arthritis.

The chain links TRBV2 to TRBJ2-1, with 9 bases matching TRBD2. The CDR3 runs to 14 residues. Looked up from germline, CDR1 is SNHLY and CDR2 is FYNNEI. The V gene end was trimmed by 6 bases and the J gene end by 3 bases; junction bases not matched to a gene: 3. For the CDR3, the DNA is TGTGCCAGCAGGGTAGCGGGGGTCTACAATGAGCAGTTCTTC. It translates to CASRVAGVYNEQFF.

J is TRBJ2-1 and V is TRBV5-1; TRBD2 might be the D (5 bases). CDR1 SGHRS and CDR2 YFSETQ come from the germline V gene. The ends were cut back, 2 bases at V and 2 bases at J, with 11 bases in the middle. This CDR3 spans 15 amino acids. DNA for the CDR3: TGCGCCAGCAGCTTTTCTAGCCGCGCCTACAATGAGCAGTTCTTC. It encodes CASSFSSRAYNEQFF.

The chain recombines TRBV30 with TRBJ1-1; 9 bases agree with TRBD1. CDR1 is GTSNPN and CDR2 is SVGIG in the germline V gene (reference sequence). The length of the CDR3 is 14 residues. The V segment lost 5 bases and the J segment 11 bases; nucleotides outside the gene matches: 15. For the CDR3, the DNA is TGTGCCTGGGACCGGAACAGGGGGCTAAGGGGTGCTTTCTTT. It yields the protein CAWDRNRGLRGAFF.

The rearrangement joins TRBV7-3 to TRBJ2-1; 11 bases line up with TRBD2. Germline V CDR1 and CDR2: SGHTA, FQGTGA. This CDR3 spans 16 amino acids. V shed 0 bases and J 6 bases; nucleotides not matched to a gene: 4. CDR3 nucleotides: TGTGCCAGCAGCTTAACCCCGGGACTAGCGGCCAATGAGCAGTTCTTC. It is translated as CASSLTPGLAANEQFF.

This clone occurred a few times. The chain recombines TRBV7-2 with TRBJ2-1; 7 nucleotides align to TRBD1. Germline loops: CDR1 SGHTA, CDR2 FQGNSA. This CDR3 has 14 amino acids. The trim removed 1 base at V and 9 bases at J, leaving 6 bases unmatched. The CDR3 DNA reads as TGTGCCAGCAGCTTAGAGACAGGGCCTAGTGAGCAGTTCTTC. This codes for CASSLETGPSEQFF.

The gene calls are TRBV6-5 and TRBJ1-1; D ambiguous. This CDR3 region has 11 residues. V lost 6 bases, J lost 2 bases, and 4 bases lay in between. CDR1 is MNHEY and CDR2 is SVGAGI in the germline V gene. CDR3 in DNA: TGTGCCAGCAGGCGTAACACTGAAGCTTTCTTT. It codes for CASRRNTEAFF.

The V gene is TRBV21-1, the J gene TRBJ1-4. TRBV21-1 is a pseudogene segment. The CDR3 contains 15 residues. CDR3 amino acids: CASSNIFPGAEKLFF. Written as DNA, the CDR3 is TGTGCCAGCAGCAATATATTTCCGGGTGCTGAAAAACTGTTTTTT.

The chain links TRBV7-8 to TRBJ1-4; 7 bases are shared with TRBD1. V gave up 4 bases and J gave up 8 bases; unmatched junction bases: 7. Germline-derived CDR1 and CDR2 are SGHVS and FQNEAQ. The length of the CDR3 is 14 residues. The CDR3 sequence is CASSWDRGGEKLFF. As DNA, the CDR3 is TGTGCCAGCAGCTGGGACAGAGGCGGCGAAAAACTGTTTTTT. Full variable domain (remainder filled in from reference TRBV7-8 and TRBJ1-4): GAGVSQSPRYKVAKRGQDVALRCDPISGHVSLFWYQQALGQGPEFLTYFQNEAQLDKSGLPSDRFFAERPEGSVSTLKIQRTQQEDSAVYLCASSWDRGGEKLFFGSGTQLSVL.

The chain has TRBV11-2 and TRBJ2-7; D not certain. Germline CDR1 and CDR2: SGHAT and FQNNGV. V lost 5 bases and J 2 bases, leaving 7 bases between the germline ends. The length of the CDR3 is 12 residues. The CDR3 spells CASSPDTYEQYF. CDR3 DNA sequence: TGTGCCAGCAGCCCCGACACCTACGAGCAGTACTTC.